This T cell receptor (beta chain) was obtained from a study of T cell responses to AZD1222 COVID-19 vaccine. Study-level results: White British people made up most donors, females outnumbered males, and clonal diversity was possibly underestimated.

Second-dose intervals near 4 or 12 weeks were combined. Points on this clone: Its antigen remains unknown.

The protocol was immunoSEQ multiplex PCR, while the TCRdb copy is restricted to in-frame clones and leaves out a portion. Among over 150,000 clones, 88% were seen once, and the ten largest hold roughly 4%. Trimming cost V 0 bases and J 7 bases, with 12 bases left between them. Germline V lookup: CDR1 MGHDK, CDR2 SYGVNS. This CDR3 comprises 15 residues. J is TRBJ1-4 and V is TRBV25-1; TRBD1 might be the D (6 bases). Specimen: peripheral blood, collected 28 days after the second AZD1222 dose. The receptor was isolated from an adult who received the AZD1222 COVID-19 vaccine. The CDR3 nucleotides are TGTGCCAGCAGTGAATATGGGGGGCGCGGTGAAAAACTGTTTTTT. Protein: CASSEYGGRGEKLFF.